This is a list of T cell receptor beta chains from one sample in a study of CD8+ T cells in alopecia areata. The method was immunoSEQ multiplex PCR; TCRdb's version includes in-frame clones alone and lacks a portion of them. The sample includes 160,000 or so clones, around 64% of them seen just once. The input for sequencing was CD8+ T cells sorted from blood, taken at week 0. The receptors originated from a human donor with alopecia areata. Each CDR3 is given with its conserved first and last residue. A D gene is named only where the DNA matches it firmly. Size values are once, few and many counts, or a class for expanded clones, and some rows have none.

J gene,V gene,D gene,clone size,CDR3 protein,CDR3 DNA
TRBJ2-7,TRBV5-1,TRBD2,few,CASTQNGGFGEQYF,TGCGCCAGCACTCAGAACGGGGGGTTCGGCGAGCAGTACTTC
TRBJ2-7,TRBV5-6,TRBD1,few,CASSSGQVREQYF,TGTGCCAGCAGCTCTGGACAGGTCCGCGAGCAGTACTTC
TRBJ1-2,TRBV30,NA,NA,CAWSVTDGYTF,TGTGCCTGGAGTGTGACAGATGGCTACACCTTC
TRBJ2-3,TRBV30,NA,NA,CAWVGISTDTQYF,TGTGCCTGGGTGGGCATAAGCACAGATACGCAGTATTTT
TRBJ1-1,TRBV13,NA,NA,CASSLERNTEAFF,TGTGCCAGCAGCTTGGAGAGGAACACTGAAGCTTTCTTT
TRBJ1-2,TRBV27,NA,NA,CASSFGGQDGYTF,TGTGCCAGCAGTTTCGGGGGGCAGGATGGCTACACCTTC
TRBJ2-1,TRBV29-1,TRBD2,few,CSPILAGGPDEQFF,TGCAGCCCAATACTAGCGGGGGGCCCGGATGAGCAGTTCTTC
TRBJ2-5,TRBV4-1,NA,NA,CASSQEAIRGETQYF,TGCGCCAGCAGCCAAGAAGCGATTCGGGGGGAGACCCAGTACTTC
TRBJ2-7,TRBV9,NA,NA,CASSVGPGAIYEQYF,TGTGCCAGCAGCGTAGGCCCGGGGGCTATTTACGAGCAGTACTTC
TRBJ2-1,TRBV7-9,TRBD2,few,CASSLISGGPYNEQFF,TGTGCCAGCAGCTTGATTAGCGGGGGGCCCTACAATGAGCAGTTCTTC
TRBJ1-2,TRBV7-3,NA,NA,CASSTPTEPRGYTF,TGTGCCAGCAGCACCCCGACAGAACCGCGAGGCTACACCTTC
TRBJ2-2,TRBV13,NA,NA,CASSLPGRTNTGELFF,TGTGCCAGCAGCTTGCCGGGGAGAACGAACACCGGGGAGCTGTTTTTT
TRBJ1-5,TRBV30,NA,once,CAWSGQRWNQPQHF,TGTGCCTGGAGTGGACAGAGGTGGAATCAGCCCCAGCATTTT
TRBJ1-2,TRBV18,TRBD1,NA,CASSPPGRGTVINGYTF,TGTGCCAGCTCACCCCCGGGGCGGGGGACAGTGATCAATGGCTACACCTTC
TRBJ2-7,TRBV7-9,NA,once,CASSSRPNSYEQYF,TGTGCCAGCAGCTCGCGTCCCAATTCCTACGAGCAGTACTTC
TRBJ1-2,TRBV27,NA,NA,CASSFGGVDGYTF,TGTGCCAGCAGTTTTGGTGGGGTGGATGGCTACACCTTC
TRBJ1-1,TRBV5-6,NA,NA,CATRTANTEAFF,TGTGCCACCCGGACAGCGAACACTGAAGCTTTCTTT
TRBJ1-6,TRBV11-2,NA,once,CASSLGLALHF,TGTGCCAGCAGCTTAGGGTTGGCCCTCCACTTT
TRBJ2-3,TRBV25-1,NA,NA,CASSEGSTDTQYF,TGTGCCAGCAGTGAAGGAAGCACAGATACGCAGTATTTT
TRBJ1-5,TRBV5-1,NA,NA,CASSLSAGLNQPQHF,TGCGCCAGCAGCTTGTCGGCAGGCCTTAATCAGCCCCAGCATTTT
TRBJ2-3,TRBV9,NA,NA,CASSVGGADTDTQYF,TGTGCCAGCAGCGTAGGGGGGGCCGACACAGATACGCAGTATTTT
TRBJ1-1,TRBV5-1,NA,NA,CASIGNRNTEAFF,TGCGCCAGCATTGGGAACCGAAACACTGAAGCTTTCTTT
TRBJ2-5,TRBV15,TRBD1,NA,CATSGPGGIETQYF,TGTGCCACCAGCGGTCCAGGGGGCATAGAGACCCAGTACTTC